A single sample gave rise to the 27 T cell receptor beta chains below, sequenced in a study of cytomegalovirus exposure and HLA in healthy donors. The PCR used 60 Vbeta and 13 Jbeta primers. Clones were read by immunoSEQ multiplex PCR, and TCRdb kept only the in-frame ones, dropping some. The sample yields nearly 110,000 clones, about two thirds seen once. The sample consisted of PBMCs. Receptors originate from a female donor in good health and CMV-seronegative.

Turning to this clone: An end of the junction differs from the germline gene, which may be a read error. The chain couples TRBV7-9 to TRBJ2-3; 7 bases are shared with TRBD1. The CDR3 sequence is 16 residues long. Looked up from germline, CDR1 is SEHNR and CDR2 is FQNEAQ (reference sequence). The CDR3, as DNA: TGTGCCAGCAGCTTAACAGCAGGGACAGTCACAGGTACGCAGTATTTT. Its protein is CASSLTAGTVTGTQYF. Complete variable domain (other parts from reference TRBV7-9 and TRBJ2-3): DTGVSQNPRHKITKRGQNVTFRCDPISEHNRLYWYRQTLGQGPEFLTYFQNEAQLEKSRLLSDRFSAERPKGSFSTLEIQRTEQGDSAMYLCASSLTAGTVTGTQYFGPGTRLTVL.

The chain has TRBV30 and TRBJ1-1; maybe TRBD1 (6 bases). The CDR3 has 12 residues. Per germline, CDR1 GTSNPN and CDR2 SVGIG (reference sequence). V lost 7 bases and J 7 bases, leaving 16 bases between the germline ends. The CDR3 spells CASSWGPYEAFF. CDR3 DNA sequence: TGTGCCTCCTCTTGGGGGCCCTATGAAGCTTTCTTT. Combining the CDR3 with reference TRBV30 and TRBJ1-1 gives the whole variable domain SQTIHQWPATLVQPVGSPLSLECTVEGTSNPNLYWYRQAAGRGLQLLFYSVGIGQISSEVPQNLSASRPQDRQFILSSKKLLLSDSGFYLCASSWGPYEAFFGQGTRLTVV.

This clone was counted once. CDR3 bases: TGTGCCAGCAGCGATCAGTCTTTCGGGGAGCTGTTTTTT. Translation gives CASSDQSFGELFF. The chain links TRBV7-2 to TRBJ2-2; no definite D call. The germline CDR1 and CDR2 sequences are SGHTA and FQGNSA. Trimming shortened V by 5 bases and J by 7 bases, and 11 bases separated the two germline ends. The CDR3 length is 13 residues.

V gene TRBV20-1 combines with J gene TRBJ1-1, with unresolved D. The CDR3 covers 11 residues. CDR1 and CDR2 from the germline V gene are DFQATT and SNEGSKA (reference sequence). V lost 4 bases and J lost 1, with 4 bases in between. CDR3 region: CSATWNTEAFF. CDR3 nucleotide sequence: TGCAGTGCTACGTGGAACACTGAAGCTTTCTTT.

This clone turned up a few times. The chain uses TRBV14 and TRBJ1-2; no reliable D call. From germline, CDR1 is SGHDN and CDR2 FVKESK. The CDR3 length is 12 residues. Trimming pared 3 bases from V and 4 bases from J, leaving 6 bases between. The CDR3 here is CASSQGGYGYTF. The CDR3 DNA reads TGTGCCAGCAGCCAGGGAGGCTATGGCTACACCTTC.

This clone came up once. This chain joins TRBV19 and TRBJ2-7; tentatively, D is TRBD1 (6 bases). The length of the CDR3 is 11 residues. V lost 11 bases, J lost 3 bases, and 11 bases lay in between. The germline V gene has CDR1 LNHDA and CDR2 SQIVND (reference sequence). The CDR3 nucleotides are TGTGCCGCTGGGGGACACTACGAGCAGTACTTC. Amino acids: CAAGGHYEQYF.

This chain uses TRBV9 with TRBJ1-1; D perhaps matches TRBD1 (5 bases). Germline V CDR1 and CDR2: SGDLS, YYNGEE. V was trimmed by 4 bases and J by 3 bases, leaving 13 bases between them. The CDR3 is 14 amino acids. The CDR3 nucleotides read TGTGCCAGCAGCACACGGGGAGGGGACACTGAAGCTTTCTTT. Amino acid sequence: CASSTRGGDTEAFF. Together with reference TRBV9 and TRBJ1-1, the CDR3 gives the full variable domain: DSGVTQTPKHLITATGQRVTLRCSPRSGDLSVYWYQQSLDQGLQFLIQYYNGEERAKGNILERFSAQQFPDLHSELNLSSLELGDSALYFCASSTRGGDTEAFFGQGTRLTVV.

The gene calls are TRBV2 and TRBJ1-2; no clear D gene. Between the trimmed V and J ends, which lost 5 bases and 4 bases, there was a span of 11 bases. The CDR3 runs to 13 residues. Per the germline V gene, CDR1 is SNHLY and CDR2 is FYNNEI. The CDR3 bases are TGTGCCAGCAGTACGGATGGACTCTATGGCTACACCTTC. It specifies CASSTDGLYGYTF.

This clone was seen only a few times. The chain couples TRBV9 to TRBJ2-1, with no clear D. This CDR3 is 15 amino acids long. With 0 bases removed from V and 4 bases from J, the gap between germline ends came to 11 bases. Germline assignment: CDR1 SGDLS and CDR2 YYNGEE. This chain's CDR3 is CASSVGWAGYNEQFF. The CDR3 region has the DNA TGTGCCAGCAGCGTAGGCTGGGCAGGTTACAATGAGCAGTTCTTC.

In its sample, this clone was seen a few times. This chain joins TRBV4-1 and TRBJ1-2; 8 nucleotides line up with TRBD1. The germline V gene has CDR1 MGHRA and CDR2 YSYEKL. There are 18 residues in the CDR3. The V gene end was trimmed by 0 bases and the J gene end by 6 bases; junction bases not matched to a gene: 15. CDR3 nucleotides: TGCGCCAGCAGCCAAGACGCGTCTCTGGACAGGGTGTTGGATGGCTACACCTTC. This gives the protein CASSQDASLDRVLDGYTF.

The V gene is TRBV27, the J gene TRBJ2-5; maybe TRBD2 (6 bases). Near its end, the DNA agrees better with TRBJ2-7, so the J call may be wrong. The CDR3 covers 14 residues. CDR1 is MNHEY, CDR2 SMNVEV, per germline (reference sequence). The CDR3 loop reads CASSYGTGPYEQYF. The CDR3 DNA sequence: TGTGCCAGCAGTTACGGGACTGGTCCCTACGAGCAGTACTTC.

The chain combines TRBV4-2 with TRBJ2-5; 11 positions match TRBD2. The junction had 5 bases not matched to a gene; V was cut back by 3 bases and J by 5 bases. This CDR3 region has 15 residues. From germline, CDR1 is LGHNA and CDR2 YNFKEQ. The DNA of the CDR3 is TGTGCCAGCAGCCAGACTAGCGGGAAGCAGGAGACCCAGTACTTC. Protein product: CASSQTSGKQETQYF.

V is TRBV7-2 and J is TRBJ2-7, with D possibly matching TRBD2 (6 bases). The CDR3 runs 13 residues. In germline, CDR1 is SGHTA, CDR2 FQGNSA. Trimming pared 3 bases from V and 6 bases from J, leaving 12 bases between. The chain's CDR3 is CASSFSGLLEQYF. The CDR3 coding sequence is TGTGCCAGCAGCTTCTCGGGACTCCTCGAGCAGTACTTC.

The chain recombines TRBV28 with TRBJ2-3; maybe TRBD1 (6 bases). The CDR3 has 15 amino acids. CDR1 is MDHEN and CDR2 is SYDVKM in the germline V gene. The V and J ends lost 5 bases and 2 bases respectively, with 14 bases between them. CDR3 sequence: CASSPTGPNTDTQYF. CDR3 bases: TGTGCCAGCAGTCCTACAGGGCCCAACACAGATACGCAGTATTTT.

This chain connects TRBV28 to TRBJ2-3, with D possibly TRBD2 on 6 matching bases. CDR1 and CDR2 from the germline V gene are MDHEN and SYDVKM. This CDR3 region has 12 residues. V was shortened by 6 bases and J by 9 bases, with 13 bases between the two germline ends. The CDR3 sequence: CASRPSGETQYF. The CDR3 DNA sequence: TGTGCCAGCAGGCCCTCGGGGGAGACGCAGTATTTT.

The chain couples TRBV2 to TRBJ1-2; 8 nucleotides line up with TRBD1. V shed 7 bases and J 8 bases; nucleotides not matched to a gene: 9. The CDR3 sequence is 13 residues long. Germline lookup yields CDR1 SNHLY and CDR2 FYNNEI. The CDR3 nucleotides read TGTGCCAGCAACCTACAGGGGGTCGAGGGCTACACCTTC. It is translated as CASNLQGVEGYTF.

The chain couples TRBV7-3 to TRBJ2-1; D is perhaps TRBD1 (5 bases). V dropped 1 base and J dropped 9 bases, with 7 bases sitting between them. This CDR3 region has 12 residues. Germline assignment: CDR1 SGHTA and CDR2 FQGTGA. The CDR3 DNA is TGTGCCAGCAGCTTAAGTCAGGGTGAGCAGTTCTTC. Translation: CASSLSQGEQFF.

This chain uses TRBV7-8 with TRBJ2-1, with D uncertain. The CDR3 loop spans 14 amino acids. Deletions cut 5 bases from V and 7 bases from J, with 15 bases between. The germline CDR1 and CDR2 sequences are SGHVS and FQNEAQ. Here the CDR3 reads CASSPLEQSNEQFF. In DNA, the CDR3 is TGTGCCAGCAGCCCCCTGGAACAGTCAAATGAGCAGTTCTTC.

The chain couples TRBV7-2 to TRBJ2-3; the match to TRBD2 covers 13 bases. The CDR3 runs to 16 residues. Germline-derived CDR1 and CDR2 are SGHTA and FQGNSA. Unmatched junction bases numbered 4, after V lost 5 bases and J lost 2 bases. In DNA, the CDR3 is TGTGCCAGCAGCCCGGGACTAGCGGGATCCACAGATACGCAGTATTTT. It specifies CASSPGLAGSTDTQYF.

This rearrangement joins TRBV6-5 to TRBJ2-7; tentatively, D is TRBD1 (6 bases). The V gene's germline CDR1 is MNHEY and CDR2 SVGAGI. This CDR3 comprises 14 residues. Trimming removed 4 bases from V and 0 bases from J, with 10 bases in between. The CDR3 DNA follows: TGTGCCAGCAGTTTGACGGACAGCTCCTACGAGCAGTACTTC. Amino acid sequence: CASSLTDSSYEQYF.

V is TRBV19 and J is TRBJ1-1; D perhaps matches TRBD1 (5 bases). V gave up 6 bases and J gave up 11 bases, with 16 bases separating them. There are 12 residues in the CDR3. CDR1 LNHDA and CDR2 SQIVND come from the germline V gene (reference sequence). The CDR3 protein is CASSVGRSEAFF. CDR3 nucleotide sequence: TGTGCCAGTAGCGTGGGGCGGAGCGAGGCTTTCTTT.

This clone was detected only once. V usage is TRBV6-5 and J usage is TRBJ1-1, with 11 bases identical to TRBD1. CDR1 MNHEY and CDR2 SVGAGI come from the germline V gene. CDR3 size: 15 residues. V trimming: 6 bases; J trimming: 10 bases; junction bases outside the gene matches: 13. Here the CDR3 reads CASRNTGTGGGRAFF. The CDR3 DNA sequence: TGTGCCAGCAGAAATACCGGGACAGGGGGTGGTAGAGCTTTCTTT.

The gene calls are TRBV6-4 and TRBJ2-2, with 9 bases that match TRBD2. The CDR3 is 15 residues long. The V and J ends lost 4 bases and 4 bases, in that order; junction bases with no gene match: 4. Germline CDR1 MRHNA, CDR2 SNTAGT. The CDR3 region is CASSADSGSTGELFF. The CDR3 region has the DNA TGTGCCAGCAGTGCAGATAGCGGGAGCACCGGGGAGCTGTTTTTT.

The CDR3 sequence is CASSVGGDRHNEQFF. CDR3 nucleotides: TGTGCCAGCAGTGTTGGCGGGGACAGACACAATGAGCAGTTCTTC. The chain employs TRBV2 and TRBJ2-1, with D perhaps matching TRBD1 (7 bases). CDR3 length equals 15 residues. The ends were cut back, 4 bases at V and 5 bases at J, with 15 bases in the middle. Germline CDR1 and CDR2: SNHLY and FYNNEI.

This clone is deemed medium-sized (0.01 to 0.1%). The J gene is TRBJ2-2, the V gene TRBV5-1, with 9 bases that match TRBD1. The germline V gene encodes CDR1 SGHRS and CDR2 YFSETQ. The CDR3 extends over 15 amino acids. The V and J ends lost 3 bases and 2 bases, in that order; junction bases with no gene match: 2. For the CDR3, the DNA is TGCGCCAGCAGCTGGACAGGGGCTAACACCGGGGAGCTGTTTTTT. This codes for CASSWTGANTGELFF.

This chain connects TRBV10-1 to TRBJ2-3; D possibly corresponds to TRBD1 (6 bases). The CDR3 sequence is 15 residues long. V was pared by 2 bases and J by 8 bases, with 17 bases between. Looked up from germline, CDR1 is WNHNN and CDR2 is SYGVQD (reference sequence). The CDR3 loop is CASSEVRGPEGTQYF. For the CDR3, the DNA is TGCGCCAGCAGTGAGGTCAGGGGCCCCGAGGGTACGCAGTATTTT.

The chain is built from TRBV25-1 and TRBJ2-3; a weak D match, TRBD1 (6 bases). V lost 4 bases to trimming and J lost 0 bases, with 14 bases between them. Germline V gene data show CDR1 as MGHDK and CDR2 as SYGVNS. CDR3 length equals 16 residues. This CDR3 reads CASSVGTQISTDTQYF. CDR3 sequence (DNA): TGTGCCAGCAGTGTCGGGACACAGATTAGCACAGATACGCAGTATTTT.